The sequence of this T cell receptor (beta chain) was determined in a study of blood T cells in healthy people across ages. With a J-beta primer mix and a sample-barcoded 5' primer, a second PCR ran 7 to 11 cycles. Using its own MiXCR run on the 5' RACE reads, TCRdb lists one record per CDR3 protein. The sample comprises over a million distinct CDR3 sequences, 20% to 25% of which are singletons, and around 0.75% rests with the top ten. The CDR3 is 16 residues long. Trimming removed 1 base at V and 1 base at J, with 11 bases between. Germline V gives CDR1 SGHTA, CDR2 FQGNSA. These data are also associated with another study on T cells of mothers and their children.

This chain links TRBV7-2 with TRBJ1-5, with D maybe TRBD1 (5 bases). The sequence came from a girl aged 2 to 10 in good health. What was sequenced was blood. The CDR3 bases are TGTGCCAGCAGCTTAGGGGGGTACGGAAGCAATCAGCCCCAGCATTTT. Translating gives CASSLGGYGSNQPQHF. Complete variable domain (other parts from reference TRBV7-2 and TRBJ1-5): GAGVSQSPSNKVTEKGKDVELRCDPISGHTALYWYRQSLGQGLEFLIYFQGNSAPDKSGLPSDRFSAERTGGSVSTLTIQRTQQEDSAVYLCASSLGGYGSNQPQHFGDGTRLSIL.